This TCR beta chain was obtained from a study of human T cells and chemical hapten exposure. Overall study context: Weekly administration of diphenylcyclopropenone to the scalp of patients continued throughout the approximately 24-week study.

MiXCR was run by TCRdb on the RACE reads, yielding one entry per CDR3 protein. Of roughly 180,000 distinct CDR3 sequences in the sample, 20% to 25% are singletons; the top ten hold 6.7%. Time point of the sample: patch test 1, 2 weeks after DPC sensitization. Sample treatment: therapeutic diphenylcyclopropenone sensitization with weekly scalp DPC. The sequences come from whole blood, collected in connection with sensitization to the hapten diphenylcyclopropenone (DPC). This receptor was identified in a woman aged 50 to 60 with alopecia areata. Some clones in this sample may be carry-over from other donors' samples.

Here the CDR3 reads CASRFLQGRSNYGYTF. The CDR3 DNA sequence: TGTGCCAGCAGATTCTTACAGGGGCGGTCTAACTATGGCTACACCTTC. V is TRBV5-8 and J is TRBJ1-2; 7 nucleotides agree with TRBD1. Germline loops: CDR1 SGHTS, CDR2 YDEGEE. The J segment lost 0 bases and the V segment lost 5 bases, leaving 10 bases of the junction unmatched. The CDR3 loop spans 16 amino acids.